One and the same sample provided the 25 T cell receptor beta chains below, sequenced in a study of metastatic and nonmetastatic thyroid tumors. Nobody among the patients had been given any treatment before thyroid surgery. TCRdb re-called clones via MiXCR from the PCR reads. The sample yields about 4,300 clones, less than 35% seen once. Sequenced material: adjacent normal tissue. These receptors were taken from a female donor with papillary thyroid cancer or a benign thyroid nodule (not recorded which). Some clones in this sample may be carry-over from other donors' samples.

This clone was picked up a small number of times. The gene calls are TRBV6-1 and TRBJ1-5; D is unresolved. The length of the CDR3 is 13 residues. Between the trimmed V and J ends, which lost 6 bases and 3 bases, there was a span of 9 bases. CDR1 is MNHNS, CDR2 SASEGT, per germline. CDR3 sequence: CASRNSPNQPQHF. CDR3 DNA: TGTGCCAGCAGAAACAGCCCCAATCAGCCCCAGCATTTT.

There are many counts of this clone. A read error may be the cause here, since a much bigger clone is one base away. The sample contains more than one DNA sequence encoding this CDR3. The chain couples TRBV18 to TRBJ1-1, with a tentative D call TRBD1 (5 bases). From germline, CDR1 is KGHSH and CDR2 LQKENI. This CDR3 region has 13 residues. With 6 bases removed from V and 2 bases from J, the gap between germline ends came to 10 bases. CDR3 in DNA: TGTGCCAGCTCGTCGACAGCTAACACTGAAGCTTTCTTT. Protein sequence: CASSSTANTEAFF.

The CDR3 reads CSARDSQQYF. The CDR3, as DNA: TGCAGTGCTAGAGATTCGCAGCAGTACTTC. This chain connects TRBV20-1 to TRBJ2-7; D unclear. Germline CDR1 and CDR2: DFQATT and SNEGSKA (reference sequence). Trimming took off 0 bases at V and 8 bases at J, with 5 bases between the two ends. The CDR3 covers 10 residues.

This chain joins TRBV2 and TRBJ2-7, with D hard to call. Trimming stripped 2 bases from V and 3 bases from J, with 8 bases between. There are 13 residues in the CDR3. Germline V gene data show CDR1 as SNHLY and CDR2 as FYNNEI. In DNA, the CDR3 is TGTGCCAGCAGTGAATACCGGTTCTACGAGCAGTACTTC. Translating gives CASSEYRFYEQYF.

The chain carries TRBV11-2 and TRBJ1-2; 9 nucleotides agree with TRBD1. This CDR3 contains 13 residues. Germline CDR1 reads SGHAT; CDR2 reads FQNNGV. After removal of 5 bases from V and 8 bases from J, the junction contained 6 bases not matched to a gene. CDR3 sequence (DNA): TGTGCCAGCAGCCCCGGGACAGGGAAGGGCTACACCTTC. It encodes CASSPGTGKGYTF.

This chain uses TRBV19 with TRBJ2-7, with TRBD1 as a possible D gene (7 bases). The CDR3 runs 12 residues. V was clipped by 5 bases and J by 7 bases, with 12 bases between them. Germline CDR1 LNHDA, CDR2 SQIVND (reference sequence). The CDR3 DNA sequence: TGTGCCAGTAGTGCGACAGGGAGGGAGCAGTACTTC. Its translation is CASSATGREQYF. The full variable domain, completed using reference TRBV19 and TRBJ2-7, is DGGITQSPKYLFRKEGQNVTLSCEQNLNHDAMYWYRQDPGQGLRLIYYSQIVNDFQKGDIAEGYSVSREKKESFPLTVTSAQKNPTAFYLCASSATGREQYFGPGTRLTVT.

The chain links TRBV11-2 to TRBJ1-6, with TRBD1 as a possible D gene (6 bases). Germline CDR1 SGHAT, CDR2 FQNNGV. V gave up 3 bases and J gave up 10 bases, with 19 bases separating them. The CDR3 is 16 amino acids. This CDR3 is CASSLGAGAGNSPLHF. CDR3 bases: TGTGCCAGCAGCTTGGGGGCCGGGGCAGGGAACTCACCCCTCCACTTT.

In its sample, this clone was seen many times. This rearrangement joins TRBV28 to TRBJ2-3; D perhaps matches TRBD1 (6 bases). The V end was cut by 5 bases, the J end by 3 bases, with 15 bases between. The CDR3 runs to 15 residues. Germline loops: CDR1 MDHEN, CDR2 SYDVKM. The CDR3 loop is CASSPLGARTDTQYF. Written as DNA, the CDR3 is TGTGCCAGCAGTCCCCTGGGGGCTAGGACAGATACGCAGTATTTT.

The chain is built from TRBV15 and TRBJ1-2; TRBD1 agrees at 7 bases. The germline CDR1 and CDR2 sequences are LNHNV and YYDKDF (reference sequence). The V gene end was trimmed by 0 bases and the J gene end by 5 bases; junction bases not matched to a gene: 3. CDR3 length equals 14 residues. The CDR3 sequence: CATSREGDRYGYTF. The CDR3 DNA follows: TGTGCCACCAGCAGAGAGGGGGACAGATATGGCTACACCTTC.

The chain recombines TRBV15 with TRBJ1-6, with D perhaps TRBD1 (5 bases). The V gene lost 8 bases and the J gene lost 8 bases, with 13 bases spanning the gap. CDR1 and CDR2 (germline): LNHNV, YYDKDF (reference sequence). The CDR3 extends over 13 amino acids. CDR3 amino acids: CATSRAQDSPLHF. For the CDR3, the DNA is TGTGCCACCTCCAGGGCGCAGGATTCACCCCTCCACTTT. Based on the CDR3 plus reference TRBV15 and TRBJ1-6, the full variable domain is DAMVIQNPRYQVTQFGKPVTLSCSQTLNHNVMYWYQQKSSQAPKLLFHYYDKDFNNEADTPDNFQSRRPNTSFCFLDIRSPGLGDTAMYLCATSRAQDSPLHFGNGTRLTVT.

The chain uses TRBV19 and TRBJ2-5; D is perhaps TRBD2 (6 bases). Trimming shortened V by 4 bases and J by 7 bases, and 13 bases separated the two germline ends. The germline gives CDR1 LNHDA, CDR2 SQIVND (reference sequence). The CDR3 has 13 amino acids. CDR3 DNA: TGTGCCAGTAGTACCGGGACTTCGGTGACCCAGTACTTC. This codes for CASSTGTSVTQYF.

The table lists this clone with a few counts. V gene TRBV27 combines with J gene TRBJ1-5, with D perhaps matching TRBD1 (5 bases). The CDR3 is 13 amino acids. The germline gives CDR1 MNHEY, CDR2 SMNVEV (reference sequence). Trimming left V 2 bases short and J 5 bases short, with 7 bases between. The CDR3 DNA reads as TGTGCCAGCAGTTTAGGGGGTTATCAGCCCCAGCATTTT. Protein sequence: CASSLGGYQPQHF.

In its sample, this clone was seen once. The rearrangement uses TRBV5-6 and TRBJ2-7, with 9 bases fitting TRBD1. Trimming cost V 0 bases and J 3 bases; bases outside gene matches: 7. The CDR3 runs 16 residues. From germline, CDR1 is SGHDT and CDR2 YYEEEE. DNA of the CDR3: TGTGCCAGCAGCTTGGCCGGGACAGGGCCCATCTACGAGCAGTACTTC. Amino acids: CASSLAGTGPIYEQYF.

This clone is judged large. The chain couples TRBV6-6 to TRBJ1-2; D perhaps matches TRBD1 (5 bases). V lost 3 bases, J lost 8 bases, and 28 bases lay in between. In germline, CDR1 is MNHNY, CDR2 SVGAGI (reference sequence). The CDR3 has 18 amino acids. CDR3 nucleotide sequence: TGTGCCAGCAGTTATTTAGGTCCCCGCGGGGGAGGGGTCCACGGCTACACCTTC. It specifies CASSYLGPRGGGVHGYTF.

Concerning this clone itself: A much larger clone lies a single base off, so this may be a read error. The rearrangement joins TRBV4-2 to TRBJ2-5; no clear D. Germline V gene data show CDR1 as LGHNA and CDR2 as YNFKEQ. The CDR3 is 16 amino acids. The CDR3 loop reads CSSSQDRVHRQETQYF. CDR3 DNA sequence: TGTTCCAGCAGCCAAGATCGGGTCCACCGCCAAGAGACCCAGTACTTC.

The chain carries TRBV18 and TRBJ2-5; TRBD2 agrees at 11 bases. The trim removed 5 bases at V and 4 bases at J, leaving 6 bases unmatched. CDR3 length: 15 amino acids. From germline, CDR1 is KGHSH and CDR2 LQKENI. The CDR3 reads CASSALAGVGETQYF. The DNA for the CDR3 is TGTGCCAGCTCAGCACTAGCGGGAGTGGGAGAGACCCAGTACTTC.

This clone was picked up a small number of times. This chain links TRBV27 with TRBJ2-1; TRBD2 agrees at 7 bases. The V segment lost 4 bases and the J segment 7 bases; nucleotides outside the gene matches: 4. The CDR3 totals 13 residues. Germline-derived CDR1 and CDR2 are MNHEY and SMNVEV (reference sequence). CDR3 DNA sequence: TGTGCCAGCAGTTCCGGGGGAGGGAATGAGCAGTTCTTC. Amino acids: CASSSGGGNEQFF.

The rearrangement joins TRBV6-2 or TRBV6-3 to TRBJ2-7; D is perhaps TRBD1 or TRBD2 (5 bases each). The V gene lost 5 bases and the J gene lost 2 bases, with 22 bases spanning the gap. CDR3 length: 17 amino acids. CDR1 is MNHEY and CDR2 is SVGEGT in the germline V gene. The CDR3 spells CASSTSPSNTGPYEQYF. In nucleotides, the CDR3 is TGTGCCAGCAGTACTAGTCCAAGTAACACGGGACCCTACGAGCAGTACTTC.

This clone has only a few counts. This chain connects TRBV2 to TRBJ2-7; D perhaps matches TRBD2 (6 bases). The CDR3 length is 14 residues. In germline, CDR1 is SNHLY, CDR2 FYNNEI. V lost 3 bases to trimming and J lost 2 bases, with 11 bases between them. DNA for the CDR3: TGTGCCAGCAGTGAGGGCGGGGCGGCCTACGAGCAGTACTTC. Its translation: CASSEGGAAYEQYF.

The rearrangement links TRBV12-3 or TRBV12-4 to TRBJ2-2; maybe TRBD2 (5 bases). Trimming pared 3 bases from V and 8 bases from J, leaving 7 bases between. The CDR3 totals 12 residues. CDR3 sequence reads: CASSLRAGELFF. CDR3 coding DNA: TGTGCCAGCAGTTTGAGGGCAGGGGAGCTGTTTTTT.

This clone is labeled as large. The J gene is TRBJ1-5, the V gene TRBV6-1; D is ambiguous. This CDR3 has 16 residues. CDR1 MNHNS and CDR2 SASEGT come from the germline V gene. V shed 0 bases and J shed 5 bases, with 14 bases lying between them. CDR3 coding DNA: TGTGCCAGCAGTGAAGCGGTAGGCCTGGGCGATCAGCCCCAGCATTTT. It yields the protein CASSEAVGLGDQPQHF.

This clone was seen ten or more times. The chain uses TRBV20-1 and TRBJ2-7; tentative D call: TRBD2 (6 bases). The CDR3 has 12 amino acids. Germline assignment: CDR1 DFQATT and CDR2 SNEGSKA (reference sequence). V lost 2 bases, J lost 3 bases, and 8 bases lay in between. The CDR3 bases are TGCAGTGCTAGACTAGCGAACTACGAGCAGTACTTC. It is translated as CSARLANYEQYF.

The CDR3 here is CSARVLGLGSRETQYF. The CDR3 coding sequence is TGCAGTGCTAGAGTATTGGGACTCGGGTCACGGGAGACCCAGTACTTC. The J gene is TRBJ2-5, the V gene TRBV20-1; D possibly corresponds to TRBD2 (6 bases). Trimming shortened V by 1 base and J by 5 bases, and 20 bases separated the two germline ends. The CDR3 sequence is 16 residues long. Germline CDR1 DFQATT, CDR2 SNEGSKA (reference sequence).

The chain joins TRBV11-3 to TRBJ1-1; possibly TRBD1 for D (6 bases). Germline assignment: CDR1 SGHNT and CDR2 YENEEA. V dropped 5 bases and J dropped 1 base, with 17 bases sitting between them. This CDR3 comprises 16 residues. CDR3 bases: TGTGCCAGCAGCCCGGACAGCAAAGACTCGAACACTGAAGCTTTCTTT. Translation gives CASSPDSKDSNTEAFF.

CDR3 nucleotides: TGTGCCAGCGGGACCGGACAGGGGGCGGGCACTGAAGCTTTCTTT. Translating gives CASGTGQGAGTEAFF. This chain connects TRBV6-1 to TRBJ1-1; 11 bases line up with TRBD1. CDR1 and CDR2 from the germline V gene are MNHNS and SASEGT. This CDR3 comprises 15 residues. The trim removed 8 bases at V and 4 bases at J, leaving 9 bases unmatched.